The 16 T cell receptor beta chains reported below all come from one sample, sequenced in a study of T cell responses to AZD1222 COVID-19 vaccine. The protocol was immunoSEQ multiplex PCR, while the TCRdb copy is restricted to in-frame clones and leaves out a portion. This table has roughly 190,000 clones, about 89% appearing once. The sequences come from peripheral blood, collected 28 days after the second AZD1222 dose. The receptor source for this set is an adult who received the AZD1222 COVID-19 vaccine.

The V gene is TRBV15, the J gene TRBJ1-2; the match to TRBD1 covers 8 bases. Trimming cost V 2 bases and J 8 bases; bases outside gene matches: 13. CDR3 size: 16 residues. Germline V gene data show CDR1 as LNHNV and CDR2 as YYDKDF (reference sequence). The CDR3 spells CATSRKGQGYPWGYTF. CDR3 sequence (DNA): TGTGCCACCAGCAGAAAAGGACAGGGTTACCCTTGGGGCTACACCTTC.

V is TRBV28 and J is TRBJ1-3, with TRBD1 as a possible D gene (6 bases). The CDR3 is 16 residues long. In germline, CDR1 is MDHEN, CDR2 SYDVKM. V was trimmed by 2 bases and J by 3 bases, leaving 14 bases between them. The CDR3 sequence: CASSLLQNRVGNTIYF. Here the CDR3 DNA reads TGTGCCAGCAGTTTACTCCAAAACAGGGTTGGAAACACCATATATTTT.

The chain is built from TRBV28 and TRBJ2-2, with TRBD2 matching 12 bases. Germline loops: CDR1 MDHEN, CDR2 SYDVKM. The V and J ends lost 7 bases and 4 bases, in that order; junction bases with no gene match: 4. This CDR3 is 15 amino acids long. The CDR3 spells CASTSLAGGTGELFF. CDR3 DNA: TGTGCCAGCACCTCACTAGCGGGAGGCACCGGGGAGCTGTTTTTT.

This sequence joins TRBV28 and TRBJ2-3, with 7 positions matching TRBD2. Germline V lookup: CDR1 MDHEN, CDR2 SYDVKM. This CDR3 contains 14 residues. V lost 8 bases and J lost 5; bases outside the gene matches: 10. CDR3 residues: CASGQGGVRDTQYF. The CDR3 DNA reads TGTGCCAGCGGCCAGGGAGGGGTACGAGATACGCAGTATTTT.

A few counts support this clone. The chain joins TRBV2 to TRBJ2-7; D ambiguous. Germline assignment: CDR1 SNHLY and CDR2 FYNNEI. The CDR3 covers 13 residues. V was pared by 4 bases and J by 0 bases, with 7 bases between. The CDR3: CASSVSRSYEQYF. The CDR3 DNA reads as TGTGCCAGCAGTGTGTCCCGCTCCTACGAGCAGTACTTC.

The V and J genes are TRBV18 and TRBJ2-4; TRBD2 agrees at 7 bases. V was clipped by 4 bases and J by 1 base; unmatched bases: 10. The CDR3 runs 17 residues. Per the germline V gene, CDR1 is KGHSH and CDR2 is LQKENI. The CDR3 sequence is CASSLGWRGSAKNIQYF. For the CDR3, the DNA is TGTGCCAGCTCACTGGGTTGGCGGGGGTCGGCCAAAAACATTCAGTACTTC.

V gene TRBV2 combines with J gene TRBJ1-2, with D possibly being TRBD1 (6 bases). The CDR3 covers 13 residues. Trimming removed 10 bases from V and 0 bases from J, with 12 bases in between. Germline-derived CDR1 and CDR2 are SNHLY and FYNNEI. CDR3 nucleotide sequence: TGTGCCACGCGGACAGACTCTAACTATGGCTACACCTTC. Its translation: CATRTDSNYGYTF.

This rearrangement joins TRBV7-9 to TRBJ1-1, with D possibly TRBD1 on 5 matching bases. There are 15 residues in the CDR3. CDR1 and CDR2 from the germline V gene are SEHNR and FQNEAQ (reference sequence). V gave up 1 base and J gave up 0 bases, with 9 bases separating them. The CDR3 reads CASSLEQALNTEAFF. The CDR3 coding sequence is TGTGCCAGCAGCTTAGAACAGGCCCTGAACACTGAAGCTTTCTTT.

This clone was counted once. The chain uses TRBV14 and TRBJ2-5; 7 bases fit TRBD1. Germline V gene data show CDR1 as SGHDN and CDR2 as FVKESK. The CDR3 has 17 amino acids. V dropped 4 bases and J dropped 5; count of bases not matched to a gene: 16. In nucleotides, the CDR3 is TGTGCCAGCAGCCCTTGGGACAGAGTATTACTGACTGAGACCCAGTACTTC. Encoded protein: CASSPWDRVLLTETQYF.

The chain employs TRBV25-1 and TRBJ1-1; D unclear. The germline V gene has CDR1 MGHDK and CDR2 SYGVNS. V lost 8 bases to trimming and J lost 1 base, with 11 bases between them. This CDR3 has 13 residues. CDR3 nucleotides: TGTGCCAGCCGGAGTTTAACGAACACTGAAGCTTTCTTT. Translated, it gives CASRSLTNTEAFF.

This clone was detected a few times. The chain combines TRBV2 with TRBJ2-2, with 7 bases aligning to TRBD1. The CDR3 contains 13 residues. The germline V gene has CDR1 SNHLY and CDR2 FYNNEI. The V segment lost 8 bases and the J segment 4 bases; nucleotides outside the gene matches: 4. CDR3 bases: TGTGCCAGCCTGGGGACAGTCACCGGGGAGCTGTTTTTT. This translates into CASLGTVTGELFF.

This chain connects TRBV30 to TRBJ1-5; perhaps TRBD1 as D (6 bases). Germline CDR1 and CDR2: GTSNPN and SVGIG (reference sequence). CDR3 size: 13 residues. The V gene lost 1 base and the J gene lost 3 bases, with 7 bases spanning the gap. CDR3 region: CAWSDRDNQPQHF. CDR3 in DNA: TGTGCCTGGAGTGACAGGGACAATCAGCCCCAGCATTTT.

This rearrangement joins TRBV27 to TRBJ1-3; D is unresolved. This CDR3 region has 15 residues. Germline lookup yields CDR1 MNHEY and CDR2 SMNVEV (reference sequence). Trimming stripped 6 bases from V and 0 bases from J, with 12 bases between. The CDR3 loop is CASSLTGSSGNTIYF. As DNA, the CDR3 is TGTGCCAGCAGCCTGACTGGAAGCTCTGGAAACACCATATATTTT.

This chain joins TRBV7-9 and TRBJ2-7; a weak D match, TRBD2 (5 bases). With 1 base removed from V and 2 bases from J, the gap between germline ends came to 18 bases. Germline CDR1 and CDR2: SEHNR and FQNEAQ (reference sequence). This CDR3 has 17 amino acids. The CDR3 coding sequence is TGTGCCAGCAGCTTAGTCCTGGTGAGCGGAAGCCCCTACGAGCAGTACTTC. This sequence encodes CASSLVLVSGSPYEQYF.

This chain links TRBV7-2 with TRBJ2-1, with D possibly being TRBD2 (5 bases). CDR1 is SGHTA, CDR2 FQGNSA, per germline. V lost 2 bases and J 7 bases, leaving 9 bases between the germline ends. This CDR3 contains 13 residues. Here the CDR3 DNA reads TGTGCCAGCAGCTTACTAGCCGGTAATGAGCAGTTCTTC. Translated, it gives CASSLLAGNEQFF.

This clone showed up just once. This chain uses TRBV9 with TRBJ1-6, with D possibly matching TRBD1 (5 bases). Germline lookup yields CDR1 SGDLS and CDR2 YYNGEE. This CDR3 region has 16 residues. Deletions cut 3 bases from V and 0 bases from J, with 10 bases between. CDR3 sequence (DNA): TGTGCCAGCAGCGCCTCGGGGGGCTCCTATAATTCACCCCTCCACTTT. Translation: CASSASGGSYNSPLHF.